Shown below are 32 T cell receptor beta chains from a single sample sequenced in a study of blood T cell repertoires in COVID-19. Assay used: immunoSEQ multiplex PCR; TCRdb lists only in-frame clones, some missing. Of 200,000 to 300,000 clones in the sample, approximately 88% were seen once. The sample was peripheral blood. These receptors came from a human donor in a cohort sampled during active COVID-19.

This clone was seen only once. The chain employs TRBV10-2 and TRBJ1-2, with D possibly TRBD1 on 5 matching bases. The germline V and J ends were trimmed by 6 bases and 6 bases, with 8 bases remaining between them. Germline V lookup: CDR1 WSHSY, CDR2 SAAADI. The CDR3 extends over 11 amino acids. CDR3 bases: TGCGCCAGCAGCGGGACTCATGGCTACACCTTC. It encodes CASSGTHGYTF.

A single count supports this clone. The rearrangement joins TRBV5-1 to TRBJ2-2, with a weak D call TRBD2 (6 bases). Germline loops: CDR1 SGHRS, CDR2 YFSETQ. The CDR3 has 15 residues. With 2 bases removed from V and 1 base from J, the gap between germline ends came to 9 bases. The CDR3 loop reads CASSFGGVNTGELFF. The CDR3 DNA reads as TGCGCCAGCAGCTTCGGCGGGGTGAACACCGGGGAGCTGTTTTTT.

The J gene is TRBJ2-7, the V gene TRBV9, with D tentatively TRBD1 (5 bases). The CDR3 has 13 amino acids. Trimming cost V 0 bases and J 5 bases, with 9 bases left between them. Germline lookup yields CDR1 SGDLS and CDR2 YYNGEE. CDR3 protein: CASSVVPGNEQYF. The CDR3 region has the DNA TGTGCCAGCAGCGTAGTTCCAGGGAACGAGCAGTACTTC.

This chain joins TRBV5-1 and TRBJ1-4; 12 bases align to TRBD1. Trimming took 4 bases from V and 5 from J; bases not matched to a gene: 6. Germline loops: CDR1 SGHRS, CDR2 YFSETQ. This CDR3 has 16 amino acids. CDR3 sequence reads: CASSVFGTGGNEKLFF. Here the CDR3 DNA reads TGCGCCAGCAGCGTGTTCGGGACAGGGGGCAATGAAAAACTGTTTTTT.

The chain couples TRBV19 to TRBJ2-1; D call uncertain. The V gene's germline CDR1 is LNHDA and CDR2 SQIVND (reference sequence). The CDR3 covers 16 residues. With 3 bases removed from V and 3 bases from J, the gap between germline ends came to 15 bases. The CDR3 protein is CASSIKRPPYYNEQFF. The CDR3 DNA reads TGTGCCAGTAGTATTAAGCGTCCTCCTTACTACAATGAGCAGTTCTTC.

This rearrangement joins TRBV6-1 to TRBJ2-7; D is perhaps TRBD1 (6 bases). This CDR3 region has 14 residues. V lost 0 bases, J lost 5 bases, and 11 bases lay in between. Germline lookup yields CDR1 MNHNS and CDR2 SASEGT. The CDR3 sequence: CASSEANRAHEQYF. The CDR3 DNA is TGTGCCAGCAGTGAAGCAAACAGGGCCCACGAGCAGTACTTC.

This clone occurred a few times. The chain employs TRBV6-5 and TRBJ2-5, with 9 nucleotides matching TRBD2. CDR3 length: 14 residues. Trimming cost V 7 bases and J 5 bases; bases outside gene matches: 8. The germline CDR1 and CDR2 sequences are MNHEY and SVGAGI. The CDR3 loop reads CASKLSGGYETQYF. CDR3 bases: TGTGCCAGCAAATTAAGCGGGGGGTACGAGACCCAGTACTTC.

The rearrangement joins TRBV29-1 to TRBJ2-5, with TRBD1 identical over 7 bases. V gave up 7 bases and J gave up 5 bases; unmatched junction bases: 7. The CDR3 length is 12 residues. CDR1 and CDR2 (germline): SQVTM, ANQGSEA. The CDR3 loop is CSAGRGSETQYF. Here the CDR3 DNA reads TGCAGCGCAGGCAGGGGGAGTGAGACCCAGTACTTC.

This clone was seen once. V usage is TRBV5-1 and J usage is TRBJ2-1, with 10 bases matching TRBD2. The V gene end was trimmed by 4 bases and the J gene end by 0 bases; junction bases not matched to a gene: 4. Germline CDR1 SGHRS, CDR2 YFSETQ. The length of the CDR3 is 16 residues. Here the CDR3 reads CASSASSGSSYNEQFF. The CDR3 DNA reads TGCGCCAGCAGCGCCTCTAGCGGGAGCTCCTACAATGAGCAGTTCTTC.

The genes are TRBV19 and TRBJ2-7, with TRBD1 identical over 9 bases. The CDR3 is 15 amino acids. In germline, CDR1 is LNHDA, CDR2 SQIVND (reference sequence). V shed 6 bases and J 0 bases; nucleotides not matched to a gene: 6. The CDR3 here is CASRHRDRASYEQYF. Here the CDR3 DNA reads TGTGCCAGTAGACACCGGGACAGGGCCTCCTACGAGCAGTACTTC.

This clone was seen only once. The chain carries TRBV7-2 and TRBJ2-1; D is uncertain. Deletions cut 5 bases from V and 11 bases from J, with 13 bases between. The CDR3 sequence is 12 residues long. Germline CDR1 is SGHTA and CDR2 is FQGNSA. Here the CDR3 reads CASSHYLQKQFF. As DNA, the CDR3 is TGTGCCAGCAGCCACTACTTACAAAAGCAGTTCTTC. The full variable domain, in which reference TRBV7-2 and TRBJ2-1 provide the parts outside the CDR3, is GAGVSQSPSNKVTEKGKDVELRCDPISGHTALYWYRQSLGQGLEFLIYFQGNSAPDKSGLPSDRFSAERTGGSVSTLTIQRTQQEDSAVYLCASSHYLQKQFFGPGTRLTVL.

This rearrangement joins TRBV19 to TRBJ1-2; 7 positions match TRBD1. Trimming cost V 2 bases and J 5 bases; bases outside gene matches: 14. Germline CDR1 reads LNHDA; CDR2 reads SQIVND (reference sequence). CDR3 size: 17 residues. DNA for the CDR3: TGTGCCAGTAGTATACCCCAGTTCGGATTCAGGGGGTATGGCTACACCTTC. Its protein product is CASSIPQFGFRGYGYTF.

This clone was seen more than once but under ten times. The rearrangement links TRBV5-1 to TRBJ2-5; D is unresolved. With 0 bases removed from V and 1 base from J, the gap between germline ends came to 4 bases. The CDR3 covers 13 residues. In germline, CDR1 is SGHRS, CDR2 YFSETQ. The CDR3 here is CASSLGSQETQYF. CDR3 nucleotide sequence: TGCGCCAGCAGCTTGGGCAGCCAAGAGACCCAGTACTTC.

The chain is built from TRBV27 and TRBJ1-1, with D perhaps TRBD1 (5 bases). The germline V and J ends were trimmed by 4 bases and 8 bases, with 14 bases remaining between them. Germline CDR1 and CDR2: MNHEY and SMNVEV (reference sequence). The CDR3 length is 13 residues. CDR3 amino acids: CASSYVQGTEAFF. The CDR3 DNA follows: TGTGCCAGCAGTTACGTTCAGGGAACCGAAGCTTTCTTT.

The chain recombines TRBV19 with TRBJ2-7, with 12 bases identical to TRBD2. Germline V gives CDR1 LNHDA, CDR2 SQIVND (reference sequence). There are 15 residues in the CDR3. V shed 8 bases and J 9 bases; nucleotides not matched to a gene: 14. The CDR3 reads CASSRLAGASAVQYF. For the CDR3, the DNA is TGTGCCAGTTCCCGACTAGCGGGGGCGTCAGCTGTGCAGTACTTC.

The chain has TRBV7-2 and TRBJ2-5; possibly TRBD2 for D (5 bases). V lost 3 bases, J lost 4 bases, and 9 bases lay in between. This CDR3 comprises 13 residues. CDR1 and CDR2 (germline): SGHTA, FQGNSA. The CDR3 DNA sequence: TGTGCCAGCAGCTTGAGACGGGGAGAGACCCAGTACTTC. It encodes CASSLRRGETQYF.

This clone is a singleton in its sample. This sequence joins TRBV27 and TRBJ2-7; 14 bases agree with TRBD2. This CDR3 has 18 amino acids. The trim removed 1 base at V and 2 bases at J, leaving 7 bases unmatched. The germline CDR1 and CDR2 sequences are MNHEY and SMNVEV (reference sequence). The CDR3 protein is CASSLYGLAGGPAYEQYF. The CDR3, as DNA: TGTGCCAGCAGTTTATACGGACTAGCGGGAGGTCCCGCCTACGAGCAGTACTTC.

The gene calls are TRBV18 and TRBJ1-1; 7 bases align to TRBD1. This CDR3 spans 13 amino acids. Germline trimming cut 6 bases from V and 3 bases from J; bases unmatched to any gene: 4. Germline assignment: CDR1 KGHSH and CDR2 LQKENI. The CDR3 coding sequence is TGTGCCAGCTCTCAGGGGGAGCACACTGAAGCTTTCTTT. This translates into CASSQGEHTEAFF.

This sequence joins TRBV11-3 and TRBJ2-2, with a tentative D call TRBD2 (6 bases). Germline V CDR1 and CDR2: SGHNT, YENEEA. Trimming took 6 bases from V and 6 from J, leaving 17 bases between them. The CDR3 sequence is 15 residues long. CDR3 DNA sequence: TGTGCCAGCAGTCCACCCGTGGGCGGGGCCGGGGAGCTGTTTTTT. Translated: CASSPPVGGAGELFF.

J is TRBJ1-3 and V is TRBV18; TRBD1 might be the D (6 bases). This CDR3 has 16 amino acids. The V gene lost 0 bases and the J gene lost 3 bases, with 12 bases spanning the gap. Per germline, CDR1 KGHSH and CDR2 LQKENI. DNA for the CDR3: TGTGCCAGCTCACCACCAAGGGGGATAGGTGGAAACACCATATATTTT. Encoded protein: CASSPPRGIGGNTIYF.

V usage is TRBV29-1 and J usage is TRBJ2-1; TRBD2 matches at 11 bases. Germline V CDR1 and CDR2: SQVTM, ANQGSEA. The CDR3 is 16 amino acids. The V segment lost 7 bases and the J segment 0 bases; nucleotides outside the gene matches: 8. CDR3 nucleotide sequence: TGCAGCGCCCAGGGACTAGCGGAAAGCTCCTACAATGAGCAGTTCTTC. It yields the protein CSAQGLAESSYNEQFF.

This chain's CDR3 is CASLSPGAGRQYF. The CDR3 nucleotides read TGTGCCAGCCTCTCCCCTGGAGCGGGGCGGCAGTATTTT. This sequence joins TRBV28 and TRBJ2-3; 7 bases map to TRBD2. This CDR3 is 13 amino acids long. Per the germline V gene, CDR1 is MDHEN and CDR2 is SYDVKM. Trimming cost V 8 bases and J 11 bases; bases outside gene matches: 13.

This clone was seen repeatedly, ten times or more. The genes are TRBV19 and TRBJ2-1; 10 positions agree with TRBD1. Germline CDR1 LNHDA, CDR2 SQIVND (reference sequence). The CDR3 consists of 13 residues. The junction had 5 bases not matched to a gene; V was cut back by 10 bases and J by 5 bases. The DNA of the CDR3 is TGTGCCATCCGGGACAGGGGTGACAATGAGCAGTTCTTC. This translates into CAIRDRGDNEQFF.

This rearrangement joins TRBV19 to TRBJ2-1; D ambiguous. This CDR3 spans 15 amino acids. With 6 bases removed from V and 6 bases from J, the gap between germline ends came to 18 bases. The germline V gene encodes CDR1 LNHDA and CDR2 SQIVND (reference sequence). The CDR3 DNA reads TGTGCCAGTAGCCCCCTCGAGAGGAGTCGCAATGAGCAGTTCTTC. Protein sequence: CASSPLERSRNEQFF.

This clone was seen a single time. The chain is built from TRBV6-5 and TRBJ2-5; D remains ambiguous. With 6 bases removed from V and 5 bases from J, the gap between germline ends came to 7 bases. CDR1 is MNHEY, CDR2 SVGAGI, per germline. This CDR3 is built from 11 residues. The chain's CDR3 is CASSHGETQYF. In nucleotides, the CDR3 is TGTGCCAGCAGCCACGGGGAGACCCAGTACTTC.

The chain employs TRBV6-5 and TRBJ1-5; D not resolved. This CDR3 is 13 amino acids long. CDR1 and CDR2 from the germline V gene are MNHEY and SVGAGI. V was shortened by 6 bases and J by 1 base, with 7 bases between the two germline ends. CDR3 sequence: CASSFGSNQPQHF. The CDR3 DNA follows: TGTGCCAGCAGCTTCGGGAGCAATCAGCCCCAGCATTTT.

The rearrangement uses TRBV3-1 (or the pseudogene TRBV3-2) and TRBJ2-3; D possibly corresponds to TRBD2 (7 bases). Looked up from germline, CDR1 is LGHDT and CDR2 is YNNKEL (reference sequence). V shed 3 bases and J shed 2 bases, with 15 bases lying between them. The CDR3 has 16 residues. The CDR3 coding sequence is TGTGCCAGCAGCCACTCTCCGGGGGGCAACACAGATACGCAGTATTTT. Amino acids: CASSHSPGGNTDTQYF.

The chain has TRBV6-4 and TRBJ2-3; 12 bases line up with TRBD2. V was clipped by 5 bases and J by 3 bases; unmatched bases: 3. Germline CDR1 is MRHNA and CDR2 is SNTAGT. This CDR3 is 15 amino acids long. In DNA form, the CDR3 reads TGTGCCAGCAGTTTACTAGCGGGAGGAACAGATACGCAGTATTTT. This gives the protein CASSLLAGGTDTQYF.

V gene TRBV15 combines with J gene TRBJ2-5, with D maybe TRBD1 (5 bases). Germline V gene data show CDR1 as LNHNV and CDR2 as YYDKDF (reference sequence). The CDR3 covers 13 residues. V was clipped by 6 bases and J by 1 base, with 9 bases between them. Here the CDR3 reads CATRLGPQETQYF. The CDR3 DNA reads TGTGCCACCAGATTGGGGCCCCAAGAGACCCAGTACTTC.

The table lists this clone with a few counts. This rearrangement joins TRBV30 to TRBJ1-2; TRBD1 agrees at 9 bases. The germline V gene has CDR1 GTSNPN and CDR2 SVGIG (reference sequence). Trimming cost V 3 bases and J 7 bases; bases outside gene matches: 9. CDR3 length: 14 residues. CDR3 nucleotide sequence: TGTGCCTGGAGAGGACAGGGGTTCAGTAGTGGCTACACCTTC. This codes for CAWRGQGFSSGYTF.

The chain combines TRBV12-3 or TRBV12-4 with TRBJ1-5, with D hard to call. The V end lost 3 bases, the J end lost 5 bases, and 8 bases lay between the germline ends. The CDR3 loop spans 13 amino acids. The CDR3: CASSFTADQPQHF. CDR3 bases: TGTGCCAGCAGTTTTACAGCAGATCAGCCCCAGCATTTT.

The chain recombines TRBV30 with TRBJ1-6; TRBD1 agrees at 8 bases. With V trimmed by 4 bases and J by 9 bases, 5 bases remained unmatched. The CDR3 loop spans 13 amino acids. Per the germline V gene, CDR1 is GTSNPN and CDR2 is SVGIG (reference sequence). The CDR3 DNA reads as TGTGCCTGGAATCCAGGGGGCAGTTCACCCCTCCACTTT. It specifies CAWNPGGSSPLHF.